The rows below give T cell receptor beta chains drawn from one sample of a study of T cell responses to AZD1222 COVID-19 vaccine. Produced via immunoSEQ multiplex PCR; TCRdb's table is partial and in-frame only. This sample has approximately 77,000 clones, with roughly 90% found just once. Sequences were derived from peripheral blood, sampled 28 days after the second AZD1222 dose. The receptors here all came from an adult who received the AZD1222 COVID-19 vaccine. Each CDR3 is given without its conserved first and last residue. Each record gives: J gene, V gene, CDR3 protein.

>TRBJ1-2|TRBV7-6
ASSPGAGANYGYT
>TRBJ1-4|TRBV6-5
ASSYHLDRVGEKLF
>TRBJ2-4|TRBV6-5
ASSPGTAKNIQY
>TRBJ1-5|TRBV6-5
ASIWGVGNQPQH
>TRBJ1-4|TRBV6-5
ASSYEGEKLF
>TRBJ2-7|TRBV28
ASRGTGPSYEQY
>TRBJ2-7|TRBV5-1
ASSLVFGQGLHEQY
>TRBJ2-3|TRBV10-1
ASSERRGYSTDTQY
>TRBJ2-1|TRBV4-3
ASSQLAGVYNEQF
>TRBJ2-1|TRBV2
ASRQGVYNEQF
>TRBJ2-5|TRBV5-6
ASSLAWLVGEQETQY
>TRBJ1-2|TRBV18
ASSPRDYGYT
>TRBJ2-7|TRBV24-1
ATSDSSLAGTSGRGVGEQY
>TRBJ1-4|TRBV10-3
ATQADGGSNEKLF
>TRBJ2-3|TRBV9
ASSGNSGADTQY
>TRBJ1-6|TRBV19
ASSIRRLGGSPLH
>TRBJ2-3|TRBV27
ASSLRPGGSYTDTQY
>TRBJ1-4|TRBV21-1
ASSKPSSRAPTNEKLF
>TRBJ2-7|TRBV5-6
ASSLLGPYEQY
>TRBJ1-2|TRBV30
AWSVGDRVGGYT
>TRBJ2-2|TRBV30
AWSGGLLTGELF
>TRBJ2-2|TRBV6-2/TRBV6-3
ASSYRTGASPRNTGELF
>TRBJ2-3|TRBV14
ASSRRLEAGGRGATQY
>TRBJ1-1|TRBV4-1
ASSQRPTGGDTEAF
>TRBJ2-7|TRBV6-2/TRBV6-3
ASSSGLAGSRNEQY
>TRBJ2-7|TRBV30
ARTQGNEQY
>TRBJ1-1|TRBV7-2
ASRSQGAYTEAF
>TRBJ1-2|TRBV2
ASSVSRGNYGYT
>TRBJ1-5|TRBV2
ASRGSGSPRINQPQH
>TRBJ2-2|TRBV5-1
ASSSRRTTQNTGELF
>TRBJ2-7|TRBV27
ASSSWEGRAYEQY
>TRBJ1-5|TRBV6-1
ASSDRGIFSNQPQH
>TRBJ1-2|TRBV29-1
SVERSSGYT
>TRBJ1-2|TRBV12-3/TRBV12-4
ASRSDRGDGYT
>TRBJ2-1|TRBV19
ASRNPSGTSAYNEQF
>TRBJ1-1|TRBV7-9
ASSLNWGPNTEAF
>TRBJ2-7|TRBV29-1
SVRQGSDEQY
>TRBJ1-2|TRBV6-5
ASTKNRGTGYT
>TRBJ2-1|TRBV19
ASSIQSSYNEQF
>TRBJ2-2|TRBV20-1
SASPVYTGELF
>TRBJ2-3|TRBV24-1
ATSDRTSGRVADTQY
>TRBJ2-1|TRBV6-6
ASSGTQANEQF
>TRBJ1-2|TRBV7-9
ASSLARQGLTGYT
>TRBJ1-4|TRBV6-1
ASSAPPGRGEKLF
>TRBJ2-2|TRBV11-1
ASSLRTGGRAGELF
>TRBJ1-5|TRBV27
ASSPSRDQPQH
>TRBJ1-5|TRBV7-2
ASSLAFRQQPQH
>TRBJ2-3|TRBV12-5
ASGLGQGTDTQY
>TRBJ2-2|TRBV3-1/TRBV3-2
ASIASGLTGELF
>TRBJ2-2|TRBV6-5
ASSRRARTGELF
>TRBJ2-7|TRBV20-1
SASAGTPGYYEQY
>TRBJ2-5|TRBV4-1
ASSQVGLVYETQY